This T cell receptor (beta chain) is drawn from a study of blood T cell repertoires in COVID-19. Overall study context: Acute-phase and convalescent COVID-19 samples originated in the United States, Italy and Spain. Sample material is recorded as cDNA or gDNA derived from T cells, B-cell-depleted T cells, or PBMCs.

This clone occurred once. In the original analysis: Nucleated cell counts were estimated from reference gene primer amplification. Sequencing was performed with immunoSEQ multiplex PCR; in TCRdb, only in-frame clones are kept and a portion is missing. V and J calls and clone size are as listed in that table; D and trimming were resolved from the DNA. The data show 200,000 to 250,000 clones, with about 85% seen just once and 15% to 20% held by the top ten. Sequenced input: peripheral blood. This clonotype was sampled from a woman of 80 years or more with active or convalescent COVID-19.

CDR3 sequence reads: CASRGLATTYEQYF. In DNA form, the CDR3 reads TGTGCCAGCAGGGGACTAGCGACCACCTACGAGCAGTACTTC. The chain employs TRBV21-1 and TRBJ2-7; the table's D call, TRBD2, was not checked against the DNA. TRBV21-1 is noted as a pseudogene. This CDR3 contains 14 residues.